Listed below are T cell receptor beta chains from one sample, sequenced in a study of cytomegalovirus exposure and HLA in healthy donors. Generated by immunoSEQ multiplex PCR, the TCRdb table keeps only in-frame clones and is missing some. The repertoire holds about 190,000 clones, with roughly 83% as singletons. The sequenced sample consisted of PBMCs. The receptors derive from a woman in her 50s in good health and CMV-seronegative. Each CDR3 is given with its conserved first and last residue. D genes are given only for firm matches. A clone size is listed for some rows: how often the clone was seen (once, few, many), or a class if it is expanded.

d_gene	j_gene	v_gene	abundance	CDR3aa	CDR3nt
NA	TRBJ2-4	TRBV27	NA	CASSRLGGSGVDIQYF	TGTGCCAGCAGCCGCTTGGGTGGGAGCGGAGTGGACATTCAGTACTTC
TRBD1	TRBJ1-1	TRBV28	few	CASRERTGVNTEAFF	TGTGCCAGCAGAGAGAGGACAGGAGTCAACACTGAAGCTTTCTTT
NA	TRBJ1-6	TRBV9	NA	CASSASNSPLHF	TGTGCCAGCAGCGCCAGTAATTCACCCCTCCACTTT
TRBD2	TRBJ2-1	TRBV5-6	NA	CASRMREGDIYNEQFF	TGTGCCAGCAGGATGAGGGAGGGAGATATCTACAATGAGCAGTTCTTC
TRBD1	TRBJ1-2	TRBV6-6	NA	CASSYDTGAGDGYTF	TGTGCCAGCAGTTATGACACAGGGGCCGGGGATGGCTACACCTTC
NA	TRBJ1-1	TRBV7-9	NA	CASSRSGHNEAFF	TGTGCCAGCAGTCGATCAGGGCACAATGAAGCTTTCTTT
NA	TRBJ1-2	TRBV5-4	NA	CASSGWVGGGYTF	TGTGCCAGCAGCGGGTGGGTAGGCGGGGGCTACACCTTC
NA	TRBJ2-7	TRBV5-1	NA	CASSRAGDEQYF	TGCGCCAGCAGCAGGGCGGGCGACGAGCAGTACTTC
TRBD2	TRBJ2-5	TRBV4-2	NA	CASSQVGLAGGEETQYF	TGTGCCAGCAGCCAAGTCGGGCTAGCGGGAGGCGAGGAGACCCAGTACTTC
NA	TRBJ1-5	TRBV2	few	CASSGSWREGQPQHF	TGTGCCAGCAGTGGATCGTGGCGGGAAGGCCAGCCCCAGCATTTT
NA	TRBJ1-2	TRBV7-2	NA	CASSLNSPYGYTF	TGTGCCAGCAGCTTAAACAGCCCATATGGCTACACCTTC
NA	TRBJ1-6	TRBV27	NA	CASSLGGPVNSPLHF	TGTGCCAGCAGTTTAGGTGGGCCTGTTAATTCACCCCTCCACTTT
NA	TRBJ1-1	TRBV5-1	NA	CASSFDMSGTEAFF	TGCGCCAGCAGCTTCGACATGTCGGGAACTGAAGCTTTCTTT
NA	TRBJ2-7	TRBV28	NA	CASSLDRSFYEQYF	TGTGCCAGCAGTCTGGACAGATCCTTCTACGAGCAGTACTTC
TRBD1	TRBJ2-7	TRBV7-9	once	CASSLVSGGEQYF	TGTGCCAGCAGCTTAGTGTCAGGGGGCGAGCAGTACTTC
TRBD1	TRBJ1-6	TRBV7-2	NA	CASSPRDRGFSPLHF	TGTGCCAGCAGCCCCCGGGACAGGGGTTTTTCACCCCTCCACTTT
NA	TRBJ2-5	TRBV14	NA	CASSPLLGGRRETQYF	TGTGCCAGCAGCCCCCTACTCGGGGGGCGTCGGGAGACCCAGTACTTC
TRBD1	TRBJ2-7	TRBV10-3	NA	CAISESLGTGAYEQYF	TGTGCCATCAGTGAGTCGCTAGGGACAGGAGCGTACGAGCAGTACTTC